Sequencing of this TCR beta chain was carried out in a study of blood T cell repertoires in COVID-19. Study in general: The United States, Italy and Spain were the sources of the acute and convalescent COVID-19 samples.

Participants were aged about 18 to 100 years from roughly 26 US areas. Cohorts were assigned according to the clinical history that participants reported. The CDR3 is 17 residues long. The V gene lost 9 bases and the J gene lost 8 bases, with 28 bases spanning the gap. The germline V gene encodes CDR1 SNHLY and CDR2 FYNNEI. As processed by the authors: Nucleated cell counts were estimated from reference gene primer amplification. The assay was immunoSEQ multiplex PCR, and TCRdb's table has in-frame clones only and misses some. From that table come the V and J calls and clone size; the DNA was used to work out D and trimming. The data contain about 280,000 clones, 85% of them singletons.

What was sequenced was PBMCs or T cells enriched from blood (not recorded which). The chain couples TRBV2 to TRBJ1-4; D remains ambiguous. This TCR was sampled from a woman between 45 and 65 years old who had recovered from COVID-19. DNA for the CDR3: TGTGCCAGTCGCCCGGTTGTTTGGGAGGAACACCCGGAAAAACTGTTTTTT. It translates to CASRPVVWEEHPEKLFF.